This T cell receptor beta chain was observed in a study of OX40 agonist ivuxolimab in advanced cancers. Study-wide results and caveats: Partly responding patients at 0.1-3.0 mg/kg showed some of the smallest clonal expansion.

To note about this clone: Its target is unknown.

This CDR3 has 15 residues. V lost 4 bases and J lost 1, with 13 bases in between. Germline CDR1 LNHDA, CDR2 SQIVND (reference sequence). TCRdb's copy holds only in-frame clones and misses some; the assay was immunoSEQ multiplex PCR. There are tens of thousands of clones in the sample; about 80% occur only once, and about 2.5% lies in the top ten. The chain is built from TRBV19 and TRBJ2-5, with TRBD1 as a possible D gene (6 bases). The receptor was isolated from an adult with an advanced solid tumor such as melanoma, head and neck, liver or kidney cancer. The sequences come from CD4+ or CD8+ T cells sorted from blood, collected in a trial of the OX40 agonist ivuxolimab. Here the CDR3 reads CASSTGQLVQETQYF. The CDR3 DNA reads as TGTGCCAGTAGTACCGGACAGCTCGTCCAAGAGACCCAGTACTTC.